Listed below are T cell receptor beta chains from one sample, sequenced in a study of radiation and T cells in renal cell carcinoma. Method: immunoSEQ multiplex PCR; TCRdb's copy keeps in-frame clones and lacks some. The sample includes tens of thousands of clones, 70% to 85% of them seen just once. The sequencing here drew on blood, taken from a patient whose treatment included radiotherapy and nephrectomy. Receptor source: a woman aged 70-85 years with renal cell carcinoma. The CDR3 runs from the conserved cysteine through the conserved F or W. The order of the fields is D gene, V gene, J gene, clone size, CDR3 DNA, CDR3 protein. D genes are given only for firm matches. For some rows the clone size is stated as once, few or many, or as a class when expanded; others skip it.

d_gene: TRBD2
v_gene: TRBV6-6
j_gene: TRBJ2-1
abundance: NA
CDR3nt: TGTGCCAGCAGTTCGCCCGGGACTAGCTATGAGCAGTTCTTC
CDR3aa: CASSSPGTSYEQFF

d_gene: NA
v_gene: TRBV5-6
j_gene: TRBJ1-2
abundance: NA
CDR3nt: TGTGCCAGCAGCTTGGGACAGAGCTATGGCTACACCTTC
CDR3aa: CASSLGQSYGYTF

d_gene: TRBD1
v_gene: TRBV6-1
j_gene: TRBJ1-5
abundance: NA
CDR3nt: TGTGCCAGCAGTACAGGGGTTTATGGTCAGCCCCAGCATTTT
CDR3aa: CASSTGVYGQPQHF

d_gene: NA
v_gene: TRBV7-9
j_gene: TRBJ2-7
abundance: NA
CDR3nt: TGTGCCAGCAGCTTGGGAACCAGGGAGCAGTACTTC
CDR3aa: CASSLGTREQYF

d_gene: NA
v_gene: TRBV19
j_gene: TRBJ1-1
abundance: NA
CDR3nt: TGTGCCAGTAGTCCTACGATGGACACTGAAGCTTTCTTT
CDR3aa: CASSPTMDTEAFF

d_gene: NA
v_gene: TRBV6-1
j_gene: TRBJ2-1
abundance: NA
CDR3nt: TGTGCCAGCAGGGAAAGGGGGGGATTCGATGAGCAGTTCTTC
CDR3aa: CASRERGGFDEQFF

d_gene: NA
v_gene: TRBV28
j_gene: TRBJ1-2
abundance: NA
CDR3nt: TGTGCCAGCGCGAACTGGGGAGCCCGAGCTAACTATGGCTACACCTTC
CDR3aa: CASANWGARANYGYTF

d_gene: NA
v_gene: TRBV10-2
j_gene: TRBJ1-4
abundance: NA
CDR3nt: TGCGCCAGCAGTGGTAATACAGGGGAAAAACTGTTTTTT
CDR3aa: CASSGNTGEKLFF

d_gene: NA
v_gene: TRBV18
j_gene: TRBJ2-2
abundance: NA
CDR3nt: TGTGCCAGCTCACCACAGCAGGGGACCGGGGAGCTGTTTTTT
CDR3aa: CASSPQQGTGELFF

d_gene: TRBD1
v_gene: TRBV2
j_gene: TRBJ1-2
abundance: NA
CDR3nt: TGTGCCAGCAGTCCTCGACAGGGAGGTGGCTACACCTTC
CDR3aa: CASSPRQGGGYTF

d_gene: NA
v_gene: TRBV27
j_gene: TRBJ2-7
abundance: NA
CDR3nt: TGTGCCAGCAGTTCCTCCTCCTACGAGCAGTACTTC
CDR3aa: CASSSSSYEQYF

d_gene: NA
v_gene: TRBV27
j_gene: TRBJ2-7
abundance: NA
CDR3nt: TGTGCCAGCAGTTTAAGGGGCCTGGATGTGGAGCAGTACTTC
CDR3aa: CASSLRGLDVEQYF

d_gene: NA
v_gene: TRBV5-4
j_gene: TRBJ2-2
abundance: NA
CDR3nt: TGTGCCAGCAGCACGTTTCAGCAGTCGAACACCGGGGAGCTGTTTTTT
CDR3aa: CASSTFQQSNTGELFF

d_gene: NA
v_gene: TRBV23-1
j_gene: TRBJ1-1
abundance: NA
CDR3nt: TGCGCCAGCAGTCCGGAAAAGGACAGCATCACTGAAGCTTTCTTT
CDR3aa: CASSPEKDSITEAFF

d_gene: TRBD2
v_gene: TRBV27
j_gene: TRBJ2-2
abundance: NA
CDR3nt: TGTGCCAGCAGTTTTCTGAGCGGGGGGAGCGGGGAGCTGTTTTTT
CDR3aa: CASSFLSGGSGELFF

d_gene: TRBD1
v_gene: TRBV9
j_gene: TRBJ2-2
abundance: NA
CDR3nt: TGTGCCAGCAGCGCCGGACAGGGGGCCGGGGAGCTGTTTTTT
CDR3aa: CASSAGQGAGELFF

d_gene: NA
v_gene: TRBV6-1
j_gene: TRBJ2-7
abundance: NA
CDR3nt: TGTGCCAGCACAGGGTCCTACGAGCAGTACTTC
CDR3aa: CASTGSYEQYF

d_gene: TRBD1
v_gene: TRBV10-2
j_gene: TRBJ2-7
abundance: NA
CDR3nt: TGCGCCAGCAGTGAGTCACTGACAGGGGGGGGCTACGAGCAGTACTTC
CDR3aa: CASSESLTGGGYEQYF

d_gene: NA
v_gene: TRBV13
j_gene: TRBJ1-4
abundance: NA
CDR3nt: TGTGCCAGCAGCTCGAGTAGCCCAAATGAAAAACTGTTTTTT
CDR3aa: CASSSSSPNEKLFF

d_gene: TRBD2
v_gene: TRBV7-8
j_gene: TRBJ2-7
abundance: NA
CDR3nt: TGTGCCAGCAGCCCCACTAGCGGGGGATTCTCCTACGAGCAGTACTTC
CDR3aa: CASSPTSGGFSYEQYF

d_gene: NA
v_gene: TRBV5-4
j_gene: TRBJ2-3
abundance: NA
CDR3nt: TGTGCCAGCAGCCGAGGACTTTCCACAGATACGCAGTATTTT
CDR3aa: CASSRGLSTDTQYF

d_gene: NA
v_gene: TRBV5-4
j_gene: TRBJ2-3
abundance: NA
CDR3nt: TGTGCCAGCAGCTTTCTAGGGGAACTGACAGATACGCAGTATTTT
CDR3aa: CASSFLGELTDTQYF

d_gene: NA
v_gene: TRBV5-4
j_gene: TRBJ1-2
abundance: NA
CDR3nt: TGTGCCAGCAGCGGGGGGGGCGCAGGGTCATTAAACTATGGCTACACCTTC
CDR3aa: CASSGGGAGSLNYGYTF

d_gene: NA
v_gene: TRBV7-9
j_gene: TRBJ2-1
abundance: NA
CDR3nt: TGTGCCAGCAGCTTATCTGCGGTCTCCATAGGCGATGAGCAGTTCTTC
CDR3aa: CASSLSAVSIGDEQFF

d_gene: NA
v_gene: TRBV6-1
j_gene: TRBJ2-1
abundance: NA
CDR3nt: TGTGCCAGCATAGGACATGAGAATGAGCAGTTCTTC
CDR3aa: CASIGHENEQFF

d_gene: NA
v_gene: TRBV7-7
j_gene: TRBJ2-1
abundance: NA
CDR3nt: TGTGCCAGCAGCTTACGGACGGAATCCTACAATGAGCAGTTCTTC
CDR3aa: CASSLRTESYNEQFF

d_gene: NA
v_gene: TRBV28
j_gene: TRBJ1-2
abundance: NA
CDR3nt: TGTGCCAGCAGTAGTACGCCTAACTATGGCTACACCTTC
CDR3aa: CASSSTPNYGYTF

d_gene: NA
v_gene: TRBV1
j_gene: TRBJ1-1
abundance: once
CDR3nt: TGCACCAGCAGCTGCCGCCGGCGGGGTGAAGCTTTCTTT
CDR3aa: CTSSCRRRGEAFF

d_gene: NA
v_gene: TRBV18
j_gene: TRBJ1-5
abundance: NA
CDR3nt: TGTGCCAGCTCACCAGGGAGCAATCAGCCCCAGCATTTT
CDR3aa: CASSPGSNQPQHF

d_gene: NA
v_gene: TRBV7-2
j_gene: TRBJ2-3
abundance: NA
CDR3nt: TGTGCCAGCAGCTTAGATCGGAACACAGATACGCAGTATTTT
CDR3aa: CASSLDRNTDTQYF

d_gene: NA
v_gene: TRBV7-9
j_gene: TRBJ2-3
abundance: NA
CDR3nt: TGTGCCAGCAGCTTAGCGAATAGCGGCACAGATACGCAGTATTTT
CDR3aa: CASSLANSGTDTQYF

d_gene: NA
v_gene: TRBV21-1
j_gene: TRBJ2-4
abundance: NA
CDR3nt: TGTGCCAGCAGCAGAGACAGGGGGGTTGGCAAAAACATTCAGTACTTC
CDR3aa: CASSRDRGVGKNIQYF

d_gene: NA
v_gene: TRBV7-9
j_gene: TRBJ1-1
abundance: NA
CDR3nt: TGTGCCAGCAGCTCAGGGGCCATGAACACTGAAGCTTTCTTT
CDR3aa: CASSSGAMNTEAFF

d_gene: NA
v_gene: TRBV10-3
j_gene: TRBJ2-1
abundance: NA
CDR3nt: TGTGCCATCAGTGAGTCTCAAGGGGGCAATGAGCAGTTCTTC
CDR3aa: CAISESQGGNEQFF

d_gene: NA
v_gene: TRBV18
j_gene: TRBJ2-2
abundance: NA
CDR3nt: TGTGCCAGCTCAGGGACACCTACGAACACCGGGGAGCTGTTTTTT
CDR3aa: CASSGTPTNTGELFF

d_gene: NA
v_gene: TRBV19
j_gene: TRBJ1-3
abundance: NA
CDR3nt: TGTGCCAGTAGTATACTGACGGGAAACACCATATATTTT
CDR3aa: CASSILTGNTIYF

d_gene: NA
v_gene: TRBV4-3
j_gene: TRBJ2-1
abundance: NA
CDR3nt: TGCGCCAGCAGCCAAGCTTTCCTAATTACGGAGCAGTTCTTC
CDR3aa: CASSQAFLITEQFF